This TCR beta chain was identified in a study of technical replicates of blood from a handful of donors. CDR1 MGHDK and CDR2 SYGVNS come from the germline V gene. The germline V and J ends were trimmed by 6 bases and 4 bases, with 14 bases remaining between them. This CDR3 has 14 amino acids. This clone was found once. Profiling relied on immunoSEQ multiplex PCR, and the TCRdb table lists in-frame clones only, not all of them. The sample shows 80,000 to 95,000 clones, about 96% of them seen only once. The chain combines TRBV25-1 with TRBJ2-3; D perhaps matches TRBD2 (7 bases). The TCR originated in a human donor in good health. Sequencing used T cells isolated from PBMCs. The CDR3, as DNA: TGTGCCAGCAGAAGGGGGGGCTTTTCAGATACGCAGTATTTT. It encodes CASRRGGFSDTQYF.